Listed here are 25 T cell receptor beta chains from one sample, sequenced in a study of CXCR3-negative and CXCR3-positive naive CD8 T cells. The study, taken as a whole, reports: A higher hydrophobicity marked the TRB CDR3s of CXCR3-positive naive cells versus CXCR3-negative naive cells.

Researchers prepared the TRB cDNA libraries using 5' RACE with UMI labels. TCRdb reprocessed the 5' RACE reads and stores each CDR3 protein as one record, lacking DNA. The sample totals 50,000 to 65,000 distinct CDR3 sequences. No antigen is known for these receptors. Material for sequencing was naive CXCR3+ CD8+ T cells from blood. Subset given: CD45RO-CCR7+CD27+CD95- naive CD8+ T cells expressing CXCR3 (TNR3+). All receptors derive from a human donor in good health. Some clones in this sample may be carry-over from other donors' samples.

Measured by frequency, this clonotype is medium-sized (0.01 to 0.1%). V usage is TRBV29-1 and J usage is TRBJ1-1; lacking DNA, the TRBD1 call made by TCRdb goes unchecked. The CDR3 runs to 16 residues. Germline V lookup: CDR1 SQVTM, CDR2 ANQGSEA. CDR3 region: CSGSAAGGDRATEAFF.

V and J are TRBV7-9 and TRBJ2-7; no DNA is available, so the TRBD2 call from TCRdb remains unchecked. The CDR3 runs to 19 residues. CDR1 SEHNR and CDR2 FQNEAQ come from the germline V gene (reference sequence). The chain's CDR3 is CASSPTGTSGGSSIYEQYF.

The rearrangement uses TRBV9 and TRBJ2-2; TCRdb designates TRBD1, a call that cannot be tested without DNA. This CDR3 is built from 17 residues. Germline V gene data show CDR1 as SGDLS and CDR2 as YYNGEE. This chain's CDR3 is CASSVTTGTVNTGELFF.

The J gene is TRBJ2-7, the V gene TRBV14; TCRdb picks TRBD1, but there is no DNA to check that call. Germline loops: CDR1 SGHDN, CDR2 FVKESK. The CDR3 has 14 amino acids. The CDR3 reads CASSQPGVSYEQYF.

This chain uses TRBV29-1 with TRBJ2-1. CDR1 is SQVTM, CDR2 ANQGSEA, per germline. CDR3 length equals 12 residues. CDR3 protein: CSVDWRNNEQFF.

The genes are TRBV9 and TRBJ2-1; TCRdb selects TRBD1, and the lack of DNA leaves this call unchecked. CDR3 length equals 17 residues. Germline V lookup: CDR1 SGDLS, CDR2 YYNGEE. CDR3 loop: CASSDGGGRSSYNEQFF.

The V gene is TRBV7-9, the J gene TRBJ2-7; without DNA, the TCRdb call of TRBD1 cannot be checked. Germline V CDR1 and CDR2: SEHNR, FQNEAQ (reference sequence). This CDR3 spans 15 amino acids. The CDR3 loop reads CASSLAGHPSYEQYF.

This chain connects TRBV7-6 to TRBJ2-6; as DNA is missing, the TRBD2 call by TCRdb cannot be tested. Looked up from germline, CDR1 is SGHVS and CDR2 is FNYEAQ. The CDR3 loop spans 20 amino acids. The CDR3 sequence is CASSLAGLAGTGPGANVLTF.

This chain joins TRBV7-3 and TRBJ2-1; the TRBD1 assignment by TCRdb is unverifiable without DNA. Germline V CDR1 and CDR2: SGHTA, FQGTGA. The CDR3 length is 14 residues. The CDR3 sequence: CASSLGGDYNEQFF. The complete variable domain, with remaining parts taken from reference TRBV7-3 and TRBJ2-1, reads GAGVSQTPSNKVTEKGKYVELRCDPISGHTALYWYRQSLGQGPEFLIYFQGTGAADDSGLPNDRFFAVRPEGSVSTLKIQRTERGDSAVYLCASSLGGDYNEQFFGPGTRLTVL.

The chain joins TRBV7-9 to TRBJ2-2; TCRdb reports TRBD1, a call that lacks DNA to check it against. This CDR3 is built from 18 residues. Germline CDR1 and CDR2: SEHNR and FQNEAQ (reference sequence). The CDR3 sequence is CASSGWGMNGANTGELFF.

V and J are TRBV3-1 and TRBJ2-7; the D gene TCRdb calls, TRBD2, cannot be checked with no DNA. Germline V gives CDR1 LGHDT, CDR2 YNNKEL (reference sequence). The CDR3 length is 15 residues. CDR3 sequence reads: CASSSPRPSGGEQYF.

This chain connects TRBV29-1 to TRBJ2-3; TCRdb selects TRBD1, and the lack of DNA leaves this call unchecked. This CDR3 contains 16 residues. Germline values: CDR1 SQVTM, CDR2 ANQGSEA. The CDR3 spells CSVEMGTGGLTDTQYF.

The rearrangement joins TRBV5-1 to TRBJ1-1; there is no DNA to check the TCRdb D call of TRBD1. Germline CDR1 SGHRS, CDR2 YFSETQ. The CDR3 sequence is 15 residues long. The CDR3 is CASSTGDTLNTEAFF.

The chain carries TRBV5-1 and TRBJ2-7. Germline CDR1 SGHRS, CDR2 YFSETQ. This CDR3 comprises 13 residues. The CDR3 spells CASSLSTYYEQYF.

J is TRBJ2-5 and V is TRBV25-1. This CDR3 has 12 amino acids. CDR1 and CDR2 (germline): MGHDK, SYGVNS. This chain's CDR3 is CASSEWKETQYF.

V and J are TRBV2 and TRBJ2-7. The CDR3 runs to 12 residues. The germline V gene has CDR1 SNHLY and CDR2 FYNNEI. The CDR3 protein is CASREMGYEQYF.

V gene TRBV7-9 combines with J gene TRBJ2-6. Germline-derived CDR1 and CDR2 are SEHNR and FQNEAQ (reference sequence). The CDR3 is 17 amino acids. CDR3 amino acids: CASSLVRVNSGANVLTF. The complete variable domain, with remaining parts taken from reference TRBV7-9 and TRBJ2-6, reads DTGVSQNPRHKITKRGQNVTFRCDPISEHNRLYWYRQTLGQGPEFLTYFQNEAQLEKSRLLSDRFSAERPKGSFSTLEIQRTEQGDSAMYLCASSLVRVNSGANVLTFGAGSRLTVL.

The chain has TRBV29-1 and TRBJ2-3; TCRdb designates TRBD2, a call that cannot be tested without DNA. CDR3 size: 15 residues. Germline CDR1 reads SQVTM; CDR2 reads ANQGSEA. CDR3 residues: CSVVASGRETDTQYF.

The chain combines TRBV12-3 or TRBV12-4 with TRBJ2-5; TCRdb gives TRBD1 as the D gene, but with no DNA this cannot be confirmed. The CDR3 length is 14 residues. CDR3 protein: CASSLGSRGETQYF.

This rearrangement joins TRBV24-1 to TRBJ2-1. This CDR3 region has 13 residues. CDR1 is KGHDR and CDR2 is SFDVKD in the germline V gene. The CDR3 region is CATSDLGPIGQFF.

The chain recombines TRBV7-2 with TRBJ2-7; without DNA, the TCRdb call of TRBD1 cannot be checked. This CDR3 has 15 residues. The V gene's germline CDR1 is SGHTA and CDR2 FQGNSA. The CDR3 here is CASSSPDRGTYEQYF.

V is TRBV7-9 and J is TRBJ2-3; with no DNA, the TCRdb D assignment of TRBD1 cannot be verified. The CDR3 consists of 17 residues. The V gene's germline CDR1 is SEHNR and CDR2 FQNEAQ (reference sequence). The CDR3: CASTSPPGQGKTDTQYF.

J is TRBJ2-5 and V is TRBV6-2 or TRBV6-3. The CDR3 length is 14 residues. Germline loops: CDR1 MNHEY, CDR2 SVGEGT. CDR3 sequence reads: CASSYGNPQETQYF.

The chain recombines TRBV7-2 with TRBJ2-7; checking the TCRdb D call of TRBD1 is not possible without DNA. The CDR3 spans 15 residues. Looked up from germline, CDR1 is SGHTA and CDR2 is FQGNSA. The CDR3 spells CASSLAGTGYVEQYF. Full variable domain (outside the CDR3, taken from reference TRBV7-2 and TRBJ2-7): GAGVSQSPSNKVTEKGKDVELRCDPISGHTALYWYRQSLGQGLEFLIYFQGNSAPDKSGLPSDRFSAERTGGSVSTLTIQRTQQEDSAVYLCASSLAGTGYVEQYFGPGTRLTVT.

This chain joins TRBV9 and TRBJ2-5; no DNA is available, so the TRBD2 call from TCRdb remains unchecked. CDR1 SGDLS and CDR2 YYNGEE come from the germline V gene. CDR3 length equals 17 residues. This CDR3 reads CASSVDGLAGSQETQYF.